The T cell receptor beta chain under discussion was sequenced for a study of glioma-infiltrating T cells. With 3 bases removed from V and 0 bases from J, the gap between germline ends came to 6 bases. Germline V gene data show CDR1 as DFQATT and CDR2 as SNEGSKA (reference sequence). CDR3 length equals 14 residues. Amplification of TCR alpha and beta CDR3 regions from RNA used iRepertoire nested multiplex PCR. TCRdb ran MiXCR on the multiplex PCR reads and lists one entry per CDR3 protein. The table has 300,000 to 400,000 distinct CDR3 sequences, 41% seen once. Source material: glioma tissue, nonneoplastic brain tissue, or PBMCs (not recorded which). The origin of this receptor is a human donor with low-grade glioma or glioblastoma, undergoing nonglioma brain surgery, or in good health (not recorded which). The genes are TRBV20-1 and TRBJ2-6, with D hard to call. CDR3 DNA sequence: TGCAGTGCTAGGGCTCACTCTGGGGCCAACGTCCTGACTTTC. Protein sequence: CSARAHSGANVLTF.